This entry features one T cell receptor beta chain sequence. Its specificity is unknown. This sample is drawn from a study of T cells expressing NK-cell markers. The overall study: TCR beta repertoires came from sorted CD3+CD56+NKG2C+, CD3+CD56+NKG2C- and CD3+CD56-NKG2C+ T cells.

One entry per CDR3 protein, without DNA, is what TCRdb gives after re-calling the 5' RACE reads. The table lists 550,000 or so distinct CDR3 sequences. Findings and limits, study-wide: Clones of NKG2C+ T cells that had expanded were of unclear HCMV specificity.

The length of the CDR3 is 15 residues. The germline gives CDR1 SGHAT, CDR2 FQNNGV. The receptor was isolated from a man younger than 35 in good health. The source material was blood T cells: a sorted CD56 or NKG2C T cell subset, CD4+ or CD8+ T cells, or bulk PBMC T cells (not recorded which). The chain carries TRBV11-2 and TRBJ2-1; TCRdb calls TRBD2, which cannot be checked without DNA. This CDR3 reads CASSPQPGTSDEQFF. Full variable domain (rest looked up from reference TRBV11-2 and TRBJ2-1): EAGVAQSPRYKIIEKRQSVAFWCNPISGHATLYWYQQILGQGPKLLIQFQNNGVVDDSQLPKDRFSAERLKGVDSTLKIQPAKLEDSAVYLCASSPQPGTSDEQFFGPGTRLTVL.